The 20 T cell receptor beta chains below come from one sample, sequenced in a study of T cells in Graves' hyperthyroidism and ophthalmopathy. Researchers took RNA transcripts and amplified the TCR beta CDR3 regions from them. Initially, a first-round RT-PCR of the TCR CDR3 employed the HTBI primer set. Via MiXCR, TCRdb re-called the multiplex PCR reads, giving one row per CDR3 protein. The sample records 300,000 to 450,000 distinct CDR3 sequences, more than 12% being singletons. The sequenced material came from blood. The receptor set was obtained from a young woman with Graves' ophthalmopathy.

The chain recombines TRBV25-1 with TRBJ2-7, with no clear D. With 6 bases removed from V and 5 bases from J, the gap between germline ends came to 11 bases. Germline CDR1 is MGHDK and CDR2 is SYGVNS. The CDR3 is 12 amino acids. CDR3 in DNA: TGTGCCAGCAGCTGTGAAAAGGACGAGCAGTACTTC. Translation: CASSCEKDEQYF.

CDR3 amino acids: CASSLLTGAVDYGYTF. The DNA of the CDR3 is TGTGCCAGCAGCTTGTTAACAGGGGCTGTGGACTATGGCTACACCTTC. J is TRBJ1-2 and V is TRBV7-9, with TRBD1 matching 7 bases. Germline CDR1 SEHNR, CDR2 FQNEAQ (reference sequence). The J segment lost 3 bases and the V segment lost 3 bases, leaving 10 bases of the junction unmatched. This CDR3 region has 16 residues.

This clonotype occurred many times. J is TRBJ1-4 and V is TRBV28; tentatively, D is TRBD1 (5 bases). V was trimmed by 5 bases and J by 4 bases, leaving 8 bases between them. Germline CDR1 is MDHEN and CDR2 is SYDVKM. The CDR3 loop spans 13 amino acids. The CDR3 bases are TGTGCCAGCAGTCCAGGACATAATGAAAAACTGTTTTTT. It encodes CASSPGHNEKLFF.

This clonotype was seen repeatedly, ten times or more. The V and J genes are TRBV28 and TRBJ1-2; 7 nucleotides align to TRBD1. The CDR3 has 17 amino acids. Trimming cost V 3 bases and J 5 bases; bases outside gene matches: 15. Per germline, CDR1 MDHEN and CDR2 SYDVKM. The CDR3 sequence is CASSFGHPTQGVYGYTF. CDR3 DNA sequence: TGTGCCAGCAGTTTTGGCCATCCGACTCAGGGGGTATATGGCTACACCTTC.

Comments on this clonotype: A much larger clone lies one base from this, so it may be a read error. This rearrangement joins TRBV5-1 to TRBJ1-2, with 7 bases matching TRBD1. CDR3 size: 13 residues. Germline values: CDR1 SGHRS, CDR2 YFSETQ. The CDR3 nucleotides read TGTGGCAGCAGCCAGACAGGGAACTATGGCTACACCTTC. Protein: CGSSQTGNYGYTF.

This clonotype was seen at least ten times. The DNA for the CDR3 is TGTGCCAGCAGCTTTTTCGGAGCCCTTTACGAGCAGTACTTC. As protein: CASSFFGALYEQYF. The V call is TRBV7-2, the J call TRBJ2-7; D uncertain. In germline, CDR1 is SGHTA, CDR2 FQGNSA. The CDR3 runs to 14 residues. Trimming took 3 bases from V and 4 from J, leaving 13 bases between them.

The J gene is TRBJ2-5, the V gene TRBV20-1; TRBD2 matches at 11 bases. The CDR3 length is 18 residues. Trimming took 3 bases from V and 4 from J; bases not matched to a gene: 16. Germline V CDR1 and CDR2: DFQATT, SNEGSKA (reference sequence). CDR3 region: CSASGGLAGGVGGETQYF. CDR3 coding DNA: TGCAGTGCTAGCGGGGGGCTAGCGGGGGGCGTCGGTGGAGAGACCCAGTACTTC.

There are many counts of this clonotype. The J gene is TRBJ2-5, the V gene TRBV29-1, with D maybe TRBD1 (6 bases). The ends were cut back, 6 bases at V and 0 bases at J, with 17 bases in the middle. This CDR3 contains 15 residues. The germline CDR1 and CDR2 sequences are SQVTM and ANQGSEA. The CDR3 DNA is TGCAGCGTACGCTCCGGGACAATGTACCAAGAGACCCAGTACTTC. It encodes CSVRSGTMYQETQYF.

This clonotype was counted at least ten times. This chain joins TRBV2 and TRBJ1-1, with D perhaps matching TRBD1 (5 bases). This CDR3 contains 13 residues. V shed 6 bases and J shed 4 bases, with 12 bases lying between them. Germline V gene data show CDR1 as SNHLY and CDR2 as FYNNEI. As DNA, the CDR3 is TGTGCCAGCAGCTTTGCAGGGACCACTGAAGCTTTCTTT. It translates to CASSFAGTTEAFF.

The table lists this clonotype with many counts. The rearrangement joins TRBV20-1 to TRBJ1-2, with no clear D. V lost 7 bases, J lost 6 bases, and 15 bases lay in between. CDR1 and CDR2 (germline): DFQATT, SNEGSKA (reference sequence). The CDR3 totals 12 residues. The CDR3 is CSVGLHSDGYTF. The CDR3 nucleotides are TGCAGTGTAGGGCTCCATTCAGATGGCTACACCTTC.

Turning to this clonotype: A much larger clone is a single base away; this may be a read error. The chain carries TRBV9 and TRBJ2-3, with D possibly being TRBD2 (6 bases). CDR1 and CDR2 from the germline V gene are SGDLS and YYNGEE. V was shortened by 2 bases and J by 8 bases, with 15 bases between the two germline ends. The CDR3 is made up of 14 amino acids. The DNA for the CDR3 is TGTGCCAGCAGCGTTTCCTCTGGGGGAGGTACGCAGTATTTT. Translated, it gives CASSVSSGGGTQYF.

The chain uses TRBV6-1 and TRBJ1-5; D call uncertain. The germline CDR1 and CDR2 sequences are MNHNS and SASEGT. The CDR3 length is 12 residues. V was cut by 6 bases and J by 6 bases, with 9 bases left in between. The CDR3 DNA follows: TGTGCCAGCAGCCCAGGATTTCAGCCCCAGCATTTT. Protein product: CASSPGFQPQHF.

This clonotype was recorded many times. This sequence joins TRBV11-3 and TRBJ1-1; TRBD1 aligns across 10 bases. The CDR3 sequence is 15 residues long. Germline-derived CDR1 and CDR2 are SGHNT and YENEEA. The J segment lost 1 base and the V segment lost 5 bases, leaving 4 bases of the junction unmatched. The CDR3 DNA sequence: TGTGCCAGCAGCCGCCGGGACAGGGGGAACACTGAAGCTTTCTTT. Amino acid sequence: CASSRRDRGNTEAFF. The full variable domain, completed using reference TRBV11-3 and TRBJ1-1, is EAGVVQSPRYKIIEKKQPVAFWCNPISGHNTLYWYLQNLGQGPELLIRYENEEAVDDSQLPKDRFSAERLKGVDSTLKIQPAELGDSAVYLCASSRRDRGNTEAFFGQGTRLTVV.

This sequence joins TRBV19 and TRBJ2-1; D call uncertain. Germline V CDR1 and CDR2: LNHDA, SQIVND (reference sequence). The CDR3 runs 13 residues. Deletions cut 6 bases from V and 4 bases from J, with 10 bases between. The CDR3 protein is CASSTVIYNEQFF. CDR3 DNA: TGTGCCAGTAGCACGGTAATTTACAATGAGCAGTTCTTC. Full variable domain (rest looked up from reference TRBV19 and TRBJ2-1): DGGITQSPKYLFRKEGQNVTLSCEQNLNHDAMYWYRQDPGQGLRLIYYSQIVNDFQKGDIAEGYSVSREKKESFPLTVTSAQKNPTAFYLCASSTVIYNEQFFGPGTRLTVL.

In the case of this clonotype: A single base separates this from a much larger clone, so it may be a read error. The chain couples TRBV13 to TRBJ1-1; possibly TRBD1 for D (6 bases). Germline V gene sequence: CDR1 PRHDT, CDR2 FYEKMQ (reference sequence). The CDR3 contains 13 residues. This CDR3 is CASSRTGATGAFF. The DNA of the CDR3 is TGTGCCAGCAGCCGTACGGGGGCCACTGGAGCTTTCTTT. Looking up the rest from reference TRBV13 and TRBJ1-1 gives the full variable domain: AAGVIQSPRHLIKEKRETATLKCYPIPRHDTVYWYQQGPGQDPQFLISFYEKMQSDKGSIPDRFSAQQFSDYHSELNMSSLELGDSALYFCASSRTGATGAFFGQGTRLTVV.

The chain uses TRBV29-1 and TRBJ2-7; TRBD1 matches at 8 bases. With V trimmed by 6 bases and J by 3 bases, 4 bases remained unmatched. CDR1 and CDR2 from the germline V gene are SQVTM and ANQGSEA. This CDR3 has 12 residues. CDR3: CSVRTGSYEQYF. CDR3 DNA sequence: TGCAGCGTAAGGACAGGGAGCTACGAGCAGTACTTC.

This clonotype was observed many times. This sequence joins TRBV27 and TRBJ1-1, with unresolved D. Deletions cut 2 bases from V and 0 bases from J, with 7 bases between. Germline V gene sequence: CDR1 MNHEY, CDR2 SMNVEV (reference sequence). The CDR3 spans 14 residues. The CDR3 DNA follows: TGTGCCAGCAGTTTAGTCGGGGTGAACACTGAAGCTTTCTTT. Encoded protein: CASSLVGVNTEAFF.

This clonotype was seen at least ten times. J is TRBJ1-5 and V is TRBV30, with TRBD1 matching 9 bases. Germline loops: CDR1 GTSNPN, CDR2 SVGIG (reference sequence). The CDR3 sequence is 17 residues long. V shed 1 base, J shed 0 bases, and the junction held 7 bases outside the gene matches. This chain's CDR3 is CAWSADRGVNSNQPQHF. The CDR3 coding sequence is TGTGCCTGGAGTGCGGACAGGGGAGTCAATAGCAATCAGCCCCAGCATTTT.

This clonotype was seen many times. The rearrangement uses TRBV15 and TRBJ2-7; 8 bases fit TRBD1. The junction had 12 bases not matched to a gene; V was cut back by 3 bases and J by 2 bases. CDR1 and CDR2 (germline): LNHNV, YYDKDF (reference sequence). There are 17 residues in the CDR3. Written as DNA, the CDR3 is TGTGCCACCAGCAGGGATCCCGGGACAGGACGACCCTACGAGCAGTACTTC. Protein product: CATSRDPGTGRPYEQYF.

Comment on this clonotype: Sequence at one end of the junction differs from germline and may be a read error. The rearrangement uses TRBV6-2 or TRBV6-3 and TRBJ2-1; TRBD2 aligns across 9 bases. Germline CDR1 MNHEY, CDR2 SVGEGT. The CDR3 runs to 16 residues. CDR3 loop: CASSYSASGAGGEQLF. As DNA, the CDR3 is TGTGCCAGCAGTTACTCGGCTAGCGGGGCGGGGGGTGAGCAGCTCTTC.